This TCR beta chain was captured in a study of blood T cells in healthy people across ages. Findings and caveats of the study: Older age coincided with a roughly linear decline in TCR beta diversity per million T cells. PBMCs that were unsorted prevented a conclusive naive versus antigen-experienced comparison.

Points on this clonotype: The antigen is undetermined.

CDR1 LGHNA and CDR2 YSLEER come from the germline V gene. The CDR3 loop spans 15 amino acids. V lost 5 bases and J lost 4; bases outside the gene matches: 8. With a J-beta primer mix and a sample-barcoded 5' primer, a second PCR ran 7 to 11 cycles. TCRdb itself ran the 5' RACE reads through MiXCR, one entry per CDR3 protein. The sample includes some 1,500,000 distinct CDR3 sequences, approximately 43% of them seen just once. The chain couples TRBV4-3 to TRBJ1-2; 9 positions match TRBD1. This receptor was obtained from a woman aged 18-29 years in good health. The source material was blood. The CDR3 bases are TGCGCCAGCAGCTACGGGACAGGGAAAAGCTATGGCTACACCTTC. This translates into CASSYGTGKSYGYTF.